This passage covers 18 T cell receptor beta chains from one sample sequenced in a study of blood T cell repertoires in COVID-19. Clones were sequenced by immunoSEQ multiplex PCR, and TCRdb holds only the in-frame ones, with some missing. The sample has 250,000 to 350,000 clones, approximately 85% seen once; the top ten hold approximately 0.94%. The specimen was peripheral blood. The receptor source for this set is a human donor with COVID-19, enrolled during active disease. The donor label of this sample is uncertain.

The V and J genes are TRBV5-1 and TRBJ1-5; weak D call: TRBD1 (5 bases). Germline CDR1 and CDR2: SGHRS and YFSETQ. Trimming removed 4 bases at V and 3 bases at J, with 14 bases between. This CDR3 has 15 amino acids. The chain's CDR3 is CASSPFAGNNQPQHF. The CDR3 region has the DNA TGCGCCAGCAGCCCTTTTGCAGGGAACAATCAGCCCCAGCATTTT.

The gene calls are TRBV28 and TRBJ1-2; TRBD1 matches at 10 bases. CDR3 length: 14 residues. From germline, CDR1 is MDHEN and CDR2 SYDVKM. V shed 6 bases, J shed 4 bases, and the junction held 5 bases outside the gene matches. The CDR3 bases are TGTGCCAGCAGGACAGGGGGCGCCTCCTATGGCTACACCTTC. The encoded protein is CASRTGGASYGYTF.

This clone has just one count. V and J are TRBV9 and TRBJ2-7; 7 bases agree with TRBD2. The length of the CDR3 is 16 residues. The germline V gene has CDR1 SGDLS and CDR2 YYNGEE. V trimming: 0 bases; J trimming: 2 bases; junction bases outside the gene matches: 8. CDR3 sequence (DNA): TGTGCCAGCAGCGTAGGCTTAGCGGGTAGCACCTACGAGCAGTACTTC. It translates to CASSVGLAGSTYEQYF.

This chain links TRBV20-1 with TRBJ2-7; a possible D gene is TRBD2 (6 bases). The CDR3 contains 15 residues. In germline, CDR1 is DFQATT, CDR2 SNEGSKA (reference sequence). V was shortened by 3 bases and J by 5 bases, with 20 bases between the two germline ends. CDR3 protein: CSASKGGTSNDEQYF. The CDR3 DNA sequence: TGCAGTGCTAGTAAAGGCGGGACCAGCAACGACGAGCAGTACTTC.

The table lists this clone with a count of one. This chain connects TRBV11-2 to TRBJ1-5; the match to TRBD1 covers 7 bases. Germline V gives CDR1 SGHAT, CDR2 FQNNGV. This CDR3 contains 16 residues. The V gene end was trimmed by 5 bases and the J gene end by 2 bases; junction bases not matched to a gene: 9. This CDR3 is CASSPQGGNGNQPQHF. The CDR3 DNA sequence: TGTGCCAGCAGCCCCCAGGGGGGTAACGGCAATCAGCCCCAGCATTTT.

This clone was observed a handful of times. This chain links TRBV28 with TRBJ1-4, with TRBD1 as a possible D gene (6 bases). V lost 10 bases and J lost 2, with 14 bases in between. This CDR3 has 14 amino acids. Looked up from germline, CDR1 is MDHEN and CDR2 is SYDVKM. CDR3 residues: CATYLGATNEKLFF. The DNA of the CDR3 is TGTGCCACCTACCTGGGGGCGACTAATGAAAAACTGTTTTTT.

The chain couples TRBV7-8 to TRBJ1-1, with D uncertain. The CDR3 has 14 residues. Deletions cut 2 bases from V and 5 bases from J, with 12 bases between. Germline CDR1 SGHVS, CDR2 FQNEAQ. The CDR3 DNA sequence: TGTGCCAGCAGCTTAAACTTACAGTTAACTGAAGCTTTCTTT. Its protein is CASSLNLQLTEAFF.

The chain recombines TRBV27 with TRBJ2-1; TRBD1 matches 7 bases. V shed 4 bases and J 2 bases; nucleotides not matched to a gene: 17. This CDR3 is 19 amino acids long. Germline CDR1 and CDR2: MNHEY and SMNVEV (reference sequence). In DNA, the CDR3 is TGTGCCAGCAGTTCTGGACAGGATAAAGGAGGTCCAGCCTACAATGAGCAGTTCTTC. It yields the protein CASSSGQDKGGPAYNEQFF.

The genes are TRBV6-6 and TRBJ1-5; 7 nucleotides align to TRBD1. J gave up 1 base and V 6 bases, and 6 bases lay outside the gene matches. This CDR3 is 15 amino acids long. The germline V gene encodes CDR1 MNHNY and CDR2 SVGAGI (reference sequence). CDR3 in DNA: TGTGCCAGCAGCCCGACAGGGAACAGCAATCAGCCCCAGCATTTT. Translation gives CASSPTGNSNQPQHF.

The CDR3 protein is CASRLAGTDTQYF. CDR3 DNA: TGTGCCAGCAGACTAGCGGGCACAGATACGCAGTATTTT. The chain links TRBV11-2 to TRBJ2-3, with 8 bases fitting TRBD2. The CDR3 has 13 amino acids. Germline CDR1 is SGHAT and CDR2 is FQNNGV. V was clipped by 6 bases and J by 1 base; unmatched bases: 0.

V usage is TRBV5-4 and J usage is TRBJ2-1; 9 bases fit TRBD2. Germline lookup yields CDR1 SGHNT and CDR2 YYREEE (reference sequence). After removal of 7 bases from V and 8 bases from J, the junction contained 19 bases not matched to a gene. This CDR3 is 17 amino acids long. The CDR3 nucleotides are TGTGCCAGCGAGAATCGTTATAGCGGGAGAGCTGTCCATGAGCAGTTCTTC. Its protein is CASENRYSGRAVHEQFF.

The chain combines TRBV6-5 with TRBJ1-5, with D tentatively TRBD1 (5 bases). Germline V gene data show CDR1 as MNHEY and CDR2 as SVGAGI. The CDR3 length is 15 residues. V dropped 5 bases and J dropped 0 bases, with 11 bases sitting between them. The CDR3 DNA reads as TGTGCCAGCAGTCTCGGGGGGGGTAGCAATCAGCCCCAGCATTTT. Its translation: CASSLGGGSNQPQHF.

The chain joins TRBV12-5 to TRBJ1-2; possible D gene TRBD1, 6 bases. V lost 5 bases, J lost 4 bases, and 17 bases lay in between. The CDR3 length is 15 residues. In germline, CDR1 is LGHNT, CDR2 FRNRAP. CDR3 DNA sequence: TGTGCTAGTGGTCCGGGACAAAGGGTTCTCTATGGCTACACCTTC. It specifies CASGPGQRVLYGYTF.

The gene calls are TRBV28 and TRBJ1-2; the D gene is possibly TRBD1 (6 bases). Germline V gene sequence: CDR1 MDHEN, CDR2 SYDVKM. The length of the CDR3 is 14 residues. Trimming left V 5 bases short and J 2 bases short, with 12 bases between. The CDR3 region is CASSEQGPNYGYTF. CDR3 DNA: TGTGCCAGCAGTGAACAGGGCCCCAACTATGGCTACACCTTC.

The chain couples TRBV27 to TRBJ1-2; 10 bases match TRBD1. The CDR3 consists of 15 residues. V shed 5 bases, J shed 8 bases, and the junction held 11 bases outside the gene matches. CDR1 and CDR2 from the germline V gene are MNHEY and SMNVEV (reference sequence). The CDR3 is CASSPTAGTGVGYTF. The CDR3 nucleotides are TGTGCCAGCAGTCCCACGGCCGGGACAGGGGTCGGCTACACCTTC.

The CDR3 region has the DNA TGTGCCAGCAGCGGACAGGGCCACGAGCAGTACTTC. This sequence encodes CASSGQGHEQYF. V is TRBV5-8 and J is TRBJ2-7, with TRBD1 matching 8 bases. The CDR3 consists of 12 residues. J was trimmed by 5 bases and V by 4 bases; bases with no gene match: 2. CDR1 SGHTS and CDR2 YDEGEE come from the germline V gene.

The rearrangement uses TRBV29-1 and TRBJ1-5; D is perhaps TRBD1 (5 bases). This CDR3 has 13 residues. Trimming removed 4 bases at V and 5 bases at J, with 12 bases between. Germline CDR1 reads SQVTM; CDR2 reads ANQGSEA. The CDR3 coding sequence is TGCAGCGTTGGATGGGGCAGCCATCAGCCCCAGCATTTT. Translation gives CSVGWGSHQPQHF.

The V call is TRBV28, the J call TRBJ1-1; D not resolved. V was pared by 5 bases and J by 0 bases, with 13 bases between. The CDR3 is 15 residues long. The germline CDR1 and CDR2 sequences are MDHEN and SYDVKM. CDR3 coding DNA: TGTGCCAGCAGTCCTTCCCGAGGCCTGAACACTGAAGCTTTCTTT. Translating it yields CASSPSRGLNTEAFF.